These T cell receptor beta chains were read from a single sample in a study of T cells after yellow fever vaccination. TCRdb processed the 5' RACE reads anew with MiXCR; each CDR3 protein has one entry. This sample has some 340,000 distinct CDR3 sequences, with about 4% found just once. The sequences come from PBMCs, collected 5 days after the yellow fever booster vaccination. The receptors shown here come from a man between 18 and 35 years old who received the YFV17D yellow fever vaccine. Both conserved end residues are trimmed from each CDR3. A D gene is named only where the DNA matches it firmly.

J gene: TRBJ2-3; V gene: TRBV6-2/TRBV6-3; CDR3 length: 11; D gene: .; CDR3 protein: ASTYWGTDTQY
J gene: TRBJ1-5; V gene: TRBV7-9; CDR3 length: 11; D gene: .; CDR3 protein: ASSPIGGQPQQ
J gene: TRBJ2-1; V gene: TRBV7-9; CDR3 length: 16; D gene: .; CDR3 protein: ASSRSGALGDSYNEQF
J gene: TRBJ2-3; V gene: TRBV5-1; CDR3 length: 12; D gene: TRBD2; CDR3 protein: ASSSMTSADTQY
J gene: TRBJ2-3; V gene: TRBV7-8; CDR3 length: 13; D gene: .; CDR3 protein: ASSSTDSRPDTQY
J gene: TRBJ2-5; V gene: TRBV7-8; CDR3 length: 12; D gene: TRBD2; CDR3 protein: ASSLRGLAREQY
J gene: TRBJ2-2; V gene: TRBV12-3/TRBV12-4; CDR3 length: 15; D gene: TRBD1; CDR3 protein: ASSSRDRGLDTGELF
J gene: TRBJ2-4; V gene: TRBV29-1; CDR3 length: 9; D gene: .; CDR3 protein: SARHQNIQY
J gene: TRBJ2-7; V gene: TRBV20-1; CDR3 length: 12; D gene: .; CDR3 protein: SARDFYNSYEQY
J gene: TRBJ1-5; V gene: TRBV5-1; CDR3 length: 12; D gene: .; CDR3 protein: ASSAAGVGQPQH
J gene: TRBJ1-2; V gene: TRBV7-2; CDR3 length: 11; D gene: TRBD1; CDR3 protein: AARDRGEYGYT
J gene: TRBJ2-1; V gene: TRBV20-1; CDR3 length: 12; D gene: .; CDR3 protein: SARDPQDYNEQF
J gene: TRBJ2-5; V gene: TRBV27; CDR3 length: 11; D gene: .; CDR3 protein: ASSFRAAETQY
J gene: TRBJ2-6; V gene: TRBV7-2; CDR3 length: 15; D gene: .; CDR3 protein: ASSLVGGPSGANVLT
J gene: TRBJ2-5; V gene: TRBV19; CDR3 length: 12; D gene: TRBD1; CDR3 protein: ASNQDRHQETQY